This T cell receptor beta chain was recorded in a study of a mutant IDH1 vaccine in newly diagnosed glioma. The overall study: Beginning 4-6 weeks after radiotherapy alone, or with temozolomide cycles, vaccination took place. Patients arrived already treated with radiotherapy, temozolomide, or both, most having had both.

Deletions cut 9 bases from V and 7 bases from J, with 21 bases between. The V gene's germline CDR1 is MNHNS and CDR2 SASEGT. CDR3 length: 15 amino acids. The time point: week 5, during vaccination. Doses of 300 ug of mutant IDH1 20-mer peptide were given with topical imiquimod. Every donor had a new WHO grade 3 or 4 astrocytoma that was IDH1-mutant, with loss of nuclear ATRX. Measured with immunoSEQ multiplex PCR; TCRdb has only the in-frame clones, and not every one. The sample gives about 38,000 clones, about 80% of which show up once; more than 5% is in the top ten. Study conclusions and caveats: Variations in leading peripheral T cell clonotypes appeared to have no connection with pseudoprogression.

Points on this clone: Antigen: not known.

V gene TRBV6-1 combines with J gene TRBJ1-4, with D possibly being TRBD1 (5 bases). Sequencing used PBMCs, obtained from a glioma patient whose treatment included an IDH1 peptide vaccine. This receptor was taken from a man between 35 and 55 years old with glioma. In DNA, the CDR3 is TGTGCCAGTAACTCCCTCGGGGGGAAGGCTGAAAAACTGTTTTTT. This translates into CASNSLGGKAEKLFF.